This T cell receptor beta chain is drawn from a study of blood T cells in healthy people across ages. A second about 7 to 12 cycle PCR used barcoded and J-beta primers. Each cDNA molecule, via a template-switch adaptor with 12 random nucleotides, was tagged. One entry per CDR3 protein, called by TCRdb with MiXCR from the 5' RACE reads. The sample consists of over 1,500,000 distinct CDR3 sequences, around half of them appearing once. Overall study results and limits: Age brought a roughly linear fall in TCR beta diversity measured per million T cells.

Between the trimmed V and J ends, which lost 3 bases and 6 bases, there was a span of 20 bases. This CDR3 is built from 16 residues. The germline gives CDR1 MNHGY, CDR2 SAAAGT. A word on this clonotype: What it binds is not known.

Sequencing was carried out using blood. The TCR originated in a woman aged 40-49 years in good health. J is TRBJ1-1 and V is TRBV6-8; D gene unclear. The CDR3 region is CASSYYRRRAGAEAFF. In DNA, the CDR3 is TGTGCCAGCAGTTATTATCGAAGGCGGGCCGGGGCTGAAGCTTTCTTT.